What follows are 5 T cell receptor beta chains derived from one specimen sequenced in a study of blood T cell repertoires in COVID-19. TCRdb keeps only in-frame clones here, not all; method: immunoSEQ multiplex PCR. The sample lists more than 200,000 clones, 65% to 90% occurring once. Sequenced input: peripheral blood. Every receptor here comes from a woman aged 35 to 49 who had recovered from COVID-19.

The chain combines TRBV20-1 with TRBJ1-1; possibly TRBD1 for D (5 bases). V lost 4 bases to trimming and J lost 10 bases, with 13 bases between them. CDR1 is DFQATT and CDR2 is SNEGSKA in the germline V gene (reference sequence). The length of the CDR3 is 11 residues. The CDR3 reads CSATGYPSAFF. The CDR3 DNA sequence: TGCAGTGCTACAGGGTATCCTTCAGCTTTCTTT.

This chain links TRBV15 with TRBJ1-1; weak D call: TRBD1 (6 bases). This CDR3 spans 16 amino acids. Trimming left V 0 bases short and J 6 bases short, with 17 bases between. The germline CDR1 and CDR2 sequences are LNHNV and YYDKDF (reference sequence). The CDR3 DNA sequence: TGTGCCACCAGCAGAGACCACAGGGATATACGCGCTGAAGCTTTCTTT. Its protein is CATSRDHRDIRAEAFF.

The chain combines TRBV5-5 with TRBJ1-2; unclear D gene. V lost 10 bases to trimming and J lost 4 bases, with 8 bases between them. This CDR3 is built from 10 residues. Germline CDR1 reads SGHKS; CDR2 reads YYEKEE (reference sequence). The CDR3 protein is CAAGSYGYTF. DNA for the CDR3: TGTGCCGCAGGATCCTATGGCTACACCTTC.

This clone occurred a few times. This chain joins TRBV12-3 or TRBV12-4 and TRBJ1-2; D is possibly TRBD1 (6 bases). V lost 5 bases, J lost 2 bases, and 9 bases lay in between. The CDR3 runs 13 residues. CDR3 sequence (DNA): TGTGCCAGCAGTGCGACAGGAAACTATGGCTACACCTTC. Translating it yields CASSATGNYGYTF.

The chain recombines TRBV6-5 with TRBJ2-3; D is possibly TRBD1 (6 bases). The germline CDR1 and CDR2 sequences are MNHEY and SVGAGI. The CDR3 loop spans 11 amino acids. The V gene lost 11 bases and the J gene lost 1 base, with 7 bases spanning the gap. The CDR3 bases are TGTGCCTCAGGGGGCACAGATACGCAGTATTTT. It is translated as CASGGTDTQYF.